These T cell receptor beta chains were read from a single sample in a study of monozygotic twins with inflammatory bowel disease. TCRdb processed the 5' RACE reads again and assigns one entry to each CDR3 protein, with no DNA. The ten most abundant clones cover roughly 7% of a sample with some 170,000 distinct CDR3 sequences. The source material was blood. The source of these receptors is a human donor with ulcerative colitis or Crohn's disease, or a healthy co-twin of an affected twin (not recorded which). Each CDR3 is given with its conserved first and last residue.

v_call: TRBV3-1
j_call: TRBJ2-5
cdr3_aa: CASSPGLAGGFTQETQYF

v_call: TRBV5-1
j_call: TRBJ2-3
cdr3_aa: CASSPTQSSTDTQYF

v_call: TRBV4-1
j_call: TRBJ2-7
cdr3_aa: CASSRLAGQPYEQYF

v_call: TRBV3-1
j_call: TRBJ2-3
cdr3_aa: CASSQDRGLGDTQYF

v_call: TRBV20-1
j_call: TRBJ2-3
cdr3_aa: CSASFASTDTQYF

v_call: TRBV6-2/TRBV6-3
j_call: TRBJ1-1
cdr3_aa: CASSYSLPGLEAFF

v_call: TRBV6-5
j_call: TRBJ2-2
cdr3_aa: CASSYGAGGDTGELFF

v_call: TRBV30
j_call: TRBJ1-6
cdr3_aa: CAWRPGPYNSPLHF

v_call: TRBV20-1
j_call: TRBJ2-7
cdr3_aa: CSARAGLAGDGFEQYF

v_call: TRBV14
j_call: TRBJ1-1
cdr3_aa: CASSQDSFEAFF

v_call: TRBV7-2
j_call: TRBJ1-1
cdr3_aa: CAGSIGQGNTEAFF

v_call: TRBV27
j_call: TRBJ2-7
cdr3_aa: CASSLSPRGREQYF

v_call: TRBV7-9
j_call: TRBJ2-5
cdr3_aa: CASSTQTGWEETQYF

v_call: TRBV29-1
j_call: TRBJ2-4
cdr3_aa: CSVEDRGPGGLAKNIQYF

v_call: TRBV7-9
j_call: TRBJ2-1
cdr3_aa: CASRRTSSSGEQFF

v_call: TRBV30
j_call: TRBJ2-1
cdr3_aa: CAWSQGASYNEQFF

v_call: TRBV7-2
j_call: TRBJ2-7
cdr3_aa: CASSPGTTTYEQYF

v_call: TRBV5-1
j_call: TRBJ2-7
cdr3_aa: CASSSKRDLGEQYF

v_call: TRBV5-1
j_call: TRBJ1-5
cdr3_aa: CASSLGTPLEPQHF

v_call: TRBV5-5
j_call: TRBJ1-2
cdr3_aa: CASSLATGSFYGYTF

v_call: TRBV10-3
j_call: TRBJ2-7
cdr3_aa: CAISQQNYEQYF

v_call: TRBV12-3/TRBV12-4
j_call: TRBJ1-1
cdr3_aa: CASSLMGGNTEAFF

v_call: TRBV7-6
j_call: TRBJ2-7
cdr3_aa: CASSLRDRVYEQYF

v_call: TRBV7-9
j_call: TRBJ2-5
cdr3_aa: CASSLKRQETQYF

v_call: TRBV29-1
j_call: TRBJ1-2
cdr3_aa: CSVKQTDYGYTF

v_call: TRBV28
j_call: TRBJ1-5
cdr3_aa: CASSLRGRGPQHF

v_call: TRBV5-1
j_call: TRBJ2-7
cdr3_aa: CASSVGQTSYEQYF

v_call: TRBV10-3
j_call: TRBJ1-1
cdr3_aa: CAISVRNTGHTEAFF

v_call: TRBV18
j_call: TRBJ2-3
cdr3_aa: CASSPWDGSTDTQYF

v_call: TRBV29-1
j_call: TRBJ1-3
cdr3_aa: CSVARAGNTIYF

v_call: TRBV28
j_call: TRBJ2-1
cdr3_aa: CASSLEEGGVEQFF

v_call: TRBV20-1
j_call: TRBJ1-5
cdr3_aa: CSAWTGTEINQPQHF

v_call: TRBV20-1
j_call: TRBJ2-7
cdr3_aa: CSARLLNAGGFYEQYF

v_call: TRBV3-1
j_call: TRBJ1-1
cdr3_aa: CASSTRGVAFF